This TCR beta chain was found in a study of OX40 agonist ivuxolimab in advanced cancers. About the study: Checkpoint inhibitors had been given previously to approximately 41% of patients.

Trimming cost V 2 bases and J 0 bases, with 9 bases left between them. The CDR3 runs to 15 residues. Germline CDR1 and CDR2: MNHEY and SMNVEV (reference sequence). Blood samples were obtained at baseline, cycle 4 day 1, and cycle 7 day 1. Sequencing was performed with immunoSEQ multiplex PCR; in TCRdb, only in-frame clones are kept and a portion is missing. The table has 55,000 to 65,000 clones, 85% seen once; the top ten hold 4%. V usage is TRBV27 and J usage is TRBJ2-3, with D possibly TRBD2 on 5 matching bases. The clonotype originates from an adult with an advanced solid tumor such as melanoma, head and neck, liver or kidney cancer. The input for sequencing was CD4+ or CD8+ T cells sorted from blood, taken in a trial of the OX40 agonist ivuxolimab. For the CDR3, the DNA is TGTGCCAGCAGTTTAATGGGGAGAAGCACAGATACGCAGTATTTT. This sequence encodes CASSLMGRSTDTQYF.